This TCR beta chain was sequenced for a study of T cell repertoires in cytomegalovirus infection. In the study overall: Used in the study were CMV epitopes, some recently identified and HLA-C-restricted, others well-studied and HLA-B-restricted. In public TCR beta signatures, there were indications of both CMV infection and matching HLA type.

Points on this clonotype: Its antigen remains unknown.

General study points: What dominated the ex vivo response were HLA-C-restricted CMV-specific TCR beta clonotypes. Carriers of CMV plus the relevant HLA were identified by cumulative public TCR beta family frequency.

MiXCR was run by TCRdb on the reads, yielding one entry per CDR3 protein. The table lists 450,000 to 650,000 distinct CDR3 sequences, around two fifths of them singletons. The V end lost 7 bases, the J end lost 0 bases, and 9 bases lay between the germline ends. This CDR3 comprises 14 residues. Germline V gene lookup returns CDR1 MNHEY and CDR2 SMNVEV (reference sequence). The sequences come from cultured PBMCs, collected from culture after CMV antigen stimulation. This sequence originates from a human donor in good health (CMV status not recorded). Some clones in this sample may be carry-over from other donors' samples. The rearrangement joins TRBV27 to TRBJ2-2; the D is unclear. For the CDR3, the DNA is TGTGCCAGCACGGGCCATGCGAACACCGGGGAGCTGTTTTTT. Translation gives CASTGHANTGELFF.